This T cell receptor beta chain was sequenced during a study of CD8 T cells in ankylosing spondylitis. Study findings and constraints: Ankylosing spondylitis blood seemed to carry a telltale TCR beta motif made of eight or nine highly homologous variants.

With molecular barcodes, quantitative 5'-RACE was used to make the TCR beta libraries. TCRdb ran MiXCR on the 5' RACE reads and lists one entry per CDR3 protein. The data hold under 950,000 distinct CDR3 sequences, with roughly 19% observed a single time. The sample holds a few counts of this clonotype. Its antigen remains unknown. Germline lookup yields CDR1 MGHDK and CDR2 SYGVNS. CDR3 length equals 16 residues. The J segment lost 3 bases and the V segment lost 3 bases, leaving 8 bases of the junction unmatched. The sequence derives from a male donor with ankylosing spondylitis. The J gene is TRBJ2-3, the V gene TRBV25-1, with 8 bases that match TRBD2. Sequencing was carried out using blood, either unsorted or a sorted T cell fraction (not recorded which). CDR3 nucleotide sequence: TGTGCCAGCAGTGATCACAAGCGGGAGACAACAGATACGCAGTATTTT. It translates to CASSDHKRETTDTQYF.